This TCR beta chain derives from a study of blood T cell repertoires in COVID-19. Study overall: Material from acute and convalescent COVID-19 was sourced from the United States, Italy and Spain.

Clones were sequenced by immunoSEQ multiplex PCR, and TCRdb holds only the in-frame ones, with some missing. The sample shows roughly 100,000 clones, approximately 83% of them seen only once. The sequencing sample was made of peripheral blood. The sequence derives from a man in his fifties or sixties with acute or convalescent COVID-19.

The CDR3: CASSENTGSTDTQYF. The CDR3 DNA reads as TGCGCCAGCAGCGAAAATACAGGTAGCACAGATACGCAGTATTTT. This chain uses TRBV5-1 with TRBJ2-3; D may be TRBD1 (5 bases). The CDR3 length is 15 residues. V lost 4 bases to trimming and J lost 0 bases, with 12 bases between them. Germline lookup yields CDR1 SGHRS and CDR2 YFSETQ.